These T cell receptor beta chains were read from a single sample in a study of siplizumab effects on memory and regulatory T cells. The protocol was immunoSEQ multiplex PCR, while the TCRdb copy is restricted to in-frame clones and leaves out a portion. The repertoire holds 70,000 to 100,000 clones, with approximately 94% as singletons. The material sequenced was CD8+ T cells sorted from blood. The receptor set was obtained from a human donor in good health. The CDR3 runs from the conserved cysteine through the conserved F or W. A D gene is named only where the DNA matches it firmly. Where a row states a size, it is once, few, many or the class of an expanded clone; other rows omit it.

CDR3aa: CASRPGGFNEQFF; CDR3nt: TGCGCCAGCAGACCAGGGGGCTTCAATGAGCAGTTCTTC; j_gene: TRBJ2-1; d_gene: TRBD1; v_gene: TRBV5-1; abundance: -; len: 13
CDR3aa: CASSSGGTYNEQFF; CDR3nt: TGTGCCAGTAGTTCCGGGGGAACCTACAATGAGCAGTTCTTC; j_gene: TRBJ2-1; d_gene: -; v_gene: TRBV19; abundance: -; len: 14
CDR3aa: CASSYPRTGTNEKLFF; CDR3nt: TGTGCCAGCAGTTACCCGAGGACAGGGACTAATGAAAAACTGTTTTTT; j_gene: TRBJ1-4; d_gene: TRBD1; v_gene: TRBV6-5; abundance: -; len: 16
CDR3aa: CASSQDAGTGGGEQYF; CDR3nt: TGCGCCAGCAGCCAAGACGCCGGGACAGGGGGCGGCGAGCAGTACTTC; j_gene: TRBJ2-7; d_gene: TRBD1; v_gene: TRBV4-1; abundance: -; len: 16
CDR3aa: CAWSVLEPGELFF; CDR3nt: TGTGCCTGGAGTGTACTAGAGCCCGGGGAGCTGTTTTTT; j_gene: TRBJ2-2; d_gene: -; v_gene: TRBV30; abundance: many; len: 13
CDR3aa: CASSPRSSYNEQFF; CDR3nt: TGTGCCAGCAGCCCCAGAAGCTCCTACAATGAGCAGTTCTTC; j_gene: TRBJ2-1; d_gene: -; v_gene: TRBV5-8; abundance: -; len: 14
CDR3aa: CASSYSNSGGETQYF; CDR3nt: TGTGCCAGCAGTTACTCGAACAGCGGGGGAGAGACCCAGTACTTC; j_gene: TRBJ2-5; d_gene: TRBD2; v_gene: TRBV6-5; abundance: -; len: 15
CDR3aa: CASSTEQGANTEAFF; CDR3nt: TGTGCCAGCAGCACGGAACAGGGGGCGAACACTGAAGCTTTCTTT; j_gene: TRBJ1-1; d_gene: TRBD1; v_gene: TRBV5-6; abundance: once; len: 15
CDR3aa: CASSVWNREEETQYF; CDR3nt: TGTGCCAGCAGCGTATGGAACAGGGAGGAAGAGACCCAGTACTTC; j_gene: TRBJ2-5; d_gene: -; v_gene: TRBV9; abundance: -; len: 15
CDR3aa: CASSEGLAGGITGELFF; CDR3nt: TGTGCCAGCAGTGAGGGACTAGCGGGAGGTATCACCGGGGAGCTGTTTTTT; j_gene: TRBJ2-2; d_gene: TRBD2; v_gene: TRBV6-1; abundance: -; len: 17
CDR3aa: CASSSSSYEQYF; CDR3nt: TGTGCCAGCAGTTCCAGCTCCTACGAGCAGTACTTC; j_gene: TRBJ2-7; d_gene: -; v_gene: TRBV27; abundance: -; len: 12
CDR3aa: CATPRTSGRIANTGELFF; CDR3nt: TGTGCCACGCCAAGGACTAGCGGGAGGATCGCGAACACCGGGGAGCTGTTTTTT; j_gene: TRBJ2-2; d_gene: TRBD2; v_gene: TRBV7-9; abundance: -; len: 18
CDR3aa: CASSFGSEQFF; CDR3nt: TGCGCCAGCAGCTTTGGGAGTGAGCAGTTCTTC; j_gene: TRBJ2-1; d_gene: -; v_gene: TRBV5-1; abundance: -; len: 11
CDR3aa: CASSETGGRTDTQYF; CDR3nt: TGTGCCAGCAGCGAAACAGGGGGCCGCACAGATACGCAGTATTTT; j_gene: TRBJ2-3; d_gene: TRBD1; v_gene: TRBV7-2; abundance: -; len: 15
CDR3aa: CASSYSGVGNTIYF; CDR3nt: TGTGCCAGCAGTTACTCAGGGGTCGGAAACACCATATATTTT; j_gene: TRBJ1-3; d_gene: -; v_gene: TRBV6-5; abundance: -; len: 14
CDR3aa: CASSLEGIVTEAFF; CDR3nt: TGTGCCAGCAGCTTAGAGGGAATAGTCACTGAAGCTTTCTTT; j_gene: TRBJ1-1; d_gene: -; v_gene: TRBV7-6; abundance: -; len: 14
CDR3aa: CSVDRGDNYGYTF; CDR3nt: TGCAGCGTTGACAGGGGTGACAACTATGGCTACACCTTC; j_gene: TRBJ1-2; d_gene: -; v_gene: TRBV29-1; abundance: -; len: 13
CDR3aa: CAPRGGAGDTQYF; CDR3nt: TGCGCCCCCAGGGGGGGGGCGGGGGATACGCAGTATTTT; j_gene: TRBJ2-3; d_gene: -; v_gene: TRBV5-1; abundance: -; len: 13
CDR3aa: CASSSTKYYTVEETQYF; CDR3nt: TGTGCCAGCAGCTCAACCAAATATTATACAGTTGAAGAGACCCAGTACTTC; j_gene: TRBJ2-5; d_gene: -; v_gene: TRBV5-6; abundance: -; len: 17
CDR3aa: CASSRELTSYEQYF; CDR3nt: TGTGCCAGCAGCCGAGAGCTAACCTCCTACGAGCAGTACTTC; j_gene: TRBJ2-7; d_gene: -; v_gene: TRBV27; abundance: once; len: 14
CDR3aa: CASSLMVAGYNEQFF; CDR3nt: TGTGCCAGCAGCTTAATGGTAGCGGGCTACAATGAGCAGTTCTTC; j_gene: TRBJ2-1; d_gene: TRBD2; v_gene: TRBV7-2; abundance: -; len: 15
CDR3aa: CASSLEQAFGYADTQYF; CDR3nt: TGTGCCAGCAGCTTGGAACAGGCTTTCGGTTATGCAGATACGCAGTATTTT; j_gene: TRBJ2-3; d_gene: -; v_gene: TRBV5-6; abundance: -; len: 17
CDR3aa: CASSSQGARNTIYF; CDR3nt: TGTGCCAGCAGTTCACAGGGGGCTCGAAACACCATATATTTT; j_gene: TRBJ1-3; d_gene: TRBD1; v_gene: TRBV6-6; abundance: -; len: 14
CDR3aa: CASSLGSDAEAFF; CDR3nt: TGTGCCAGCAGTTTAGGATCGGACGCTGAAGCTTTCTTT; j_gene: TRBJ1-1; d_gene: -; v_gene: TRBV27; abundance: -; len: 13
CDR3aa: CASSQEDTGSSYEQYF; CDR3nt: TGCGCCAGCAGCCAAGAAGACACCGGGAGCTCCTACGAGCAGTACTTC; j_gene: TRBJ2-7; d_gene: -; v_gene: TRBV4-1; abundance: -; len: 16
CDR3aa: CSVDLHGTEAFF; CDR3nt: TGCAGCGTCGACCTTCATGGAACTGAAGCTTTCTTT; j_gene: TRBJ1-1; d_gene: -; v_gene: TRBV29-1; abundance: once; len: 12
CDR3aa: CASSRPWGSGELFF; CDR3nt: TGTGCCAGCAGCCGCCCGTGGGGGTCCGGGGAGCTGTTTTTT; j_gene: TRBJ2-2; d_gene: -; v_gene: TRBV6-5; abundance: -; len: 14
CDR3aa: CASSSTQNYGYTF; CDR3nt: TGTGCCAGCAGCTCTACACAGAACTATGGCTACACCTTC; j_gene: TRBJ1-2; d_gene: -; v_gene: TRBV5-6; abundance: -; len: 13
CDR3aa: CASSLGRDRDEQYF; CDR3nt: TGTGCCAGCAGCTTGGGAAGGGACAGGGACGAGCAGTACTTC; j_gene: TRBJ2-7; d_gene: TRBD1; v_gene: TRBV5-4; abundance: -; len: 14
CDR3aa: CAWSPFTGSYEQYF; CDR3nt: TGTGCCTGGAGTCCCTTCACCGGGTCCTACGAGCAGTACTTC; j_gene: TRBJ2-7; d_gene: -; v_gene: TRBV30; abundance: -; len: 14
CDR3aa: CASSLGQGANEQYF; CDR3nt: TGTGCCAGCAGCTTGGGGCAGGGGGCCAACGAGCAGTACTTC; j_gene: TRBJ2-7; d_gene: TRBD1; v_gene: TRBV5-8; abundance: -; len: 14
CDR3aa: CASSSPGLGQETQYF; CDR3nt: TGTGCCAGCAGCTCCCCGGGGTTAGGTCAGGAGACCCAGTACTTC; j_gene: TRBJ2-5; d_gene: -; v_gene: TRBV11-2; abundance: -; len: 15
CDR3aa: CASSEDPSNEKLFF; CDR3nt: TGTGCCAGCAGTGAAGACCCGAGTAATGAAAAACTGTTTTTT; j_gene: TRBJ1-4; d_gene: -; v_gene: TRBV6-1; abundance: once; len: 14
CDR3aa: CASSTVASQPEQYF; CDR3nt: TGTGCCAGCAGTACCGTGGCTAGCCAACCCGAGCAGTACTTC; j_gene: TRBJ2-7; d_gene: -; v_gene: TRBV27; abundance: -; len: 14
CDR3aa: CASSVGTGEETQYF; CDR3nt: TGTGCCAGCAGCGTGGGAACAGGGGAAGAGACCCAGTACTTC; j_gene: TRBJ2-5; d_gene: TRBD1; v_gene: TRBV9; abundance: -; len: 14
CDR3aa: CAWNGLRDSGNTIYF; CDR3nt: TGTGCCTGGAATGGTTTAAGGGACTCTGGAAACACCATATATTTT; j_gene: TRBJ1-3; d_gene: -; v_gene: TRBV30; abundance: -; len: 15
CDR3aa: CASSVGGDTEAFF; CDR3nt: TGTGCCAGCAGCGTAGGGGGGGACACTGAAGCTTTCTTT; j_gene: TRBJ1-1; d_gene: -; v_gene: TRBV9; abundance: -; len: 13
CDR3aa: CASSQELPDYYNEQFF; CDR3nt: TGTGCCAGCAGCCAAGAATTGCCCGACTACTACAATGAGCAGTTCTTC; j_gene: TRBJ2-1; d_gene: -; v_gene: TRBV4-2; abundance: -; len: 16
CDR3aa: CASSLGQQETQYF; CDR3nt: TGTGCCAGCAGCTTAGGCCAGCAAGAGACCCAGTACTTC; j_gene: TRBJ2-5; d_gene: -; v_gene: TRBV13; abundance: -; len: 13
CDR3aa: CASSSRQGGPYNEQFF; CDR3nt: TGTGCCAGTAGTTCGCGACAGGGGGGTCCATACAATGAGCAGTTCTTC; j_gene: TRBJ2-1; d_gene: TRBD1; v_gene: TRBV19; abundance: -; len: 16
CDR3aa: CASSLGDSAYEQYF; CDR3nt: TGTGCCAGCAGCTTAGGGGACAGTGCCTACGAGCAGTACTTC; j_gene: TRBJ2-7; d_gene: TRBD1; v_gene: TRBV7-2; abundance: -; len: 14
CDR3aa: CASSWNLDRPTYGYTF; CDR3nt: TGCGCCAGCAGCTGGAATTTGGACAGGCCCACCTATGGCTACACCTTC; j_gene: TRBJ1-2; d_gene: TRBD1; v_gene: TRBV5-1; abundance: -; len: 16
CDR3aa: CASSSGGRGISGNTIYF; CDR3nt: TGTGCCAGCAGCTCGGGGGGCAGAGGTATTTCTGGAAACACCATATATTTT; j_gene: TRBJ1-3; d_gene: -; v_gene: TRBV7-6; abundance: -; len: 17
CDR3aa: CASRTSGGASEQFF; CDR3nt: TGTGCCAGCAGGACTAGCGGGGGGGCCAGTGAGCAGTTCTTC; j_gene: TRBJ2-1; d_gene: TRBD2; v_gene: TRBV6-5; abundance: -; len: 14
CDR3aa: CASSSTEFYEQYF; CDR3nt: TGTGCCAGCAGCTCTACAGAATTCTACGAGCAGTACTTC; j_gene: TRBJ2-7; d_gene: -; v_gene: TRBV7-9; abundance: -; len: 13
CDR3aa: CAGAGDKNTEAFF; CDR3nt: TGTGCCGGAGCCGGGGACAAGAACACTGAAGCTTTCTTT; j_gene: TRBJ1-1; d_gene: -; v_gene: TRBV6-6; abundance: -; len: 13
CDR3aa: CASSLGARGNTIYF; CDR3nt: TGTGCCAGCAGCCTCGGGGCTAGGGGAAACACCATATATTTT; j_gene: TRBJ1-3; d_gene: -; v_gene: TRBV11-2; abundance: -; len: 14